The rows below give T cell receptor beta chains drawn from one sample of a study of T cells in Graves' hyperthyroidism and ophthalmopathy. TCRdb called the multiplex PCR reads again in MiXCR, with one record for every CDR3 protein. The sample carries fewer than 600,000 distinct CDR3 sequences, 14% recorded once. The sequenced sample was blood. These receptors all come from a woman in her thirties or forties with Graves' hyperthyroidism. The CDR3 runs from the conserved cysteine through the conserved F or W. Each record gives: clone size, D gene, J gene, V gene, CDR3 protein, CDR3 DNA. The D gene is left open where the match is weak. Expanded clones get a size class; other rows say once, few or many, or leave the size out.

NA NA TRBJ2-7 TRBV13 CTTTPGTPYEQYF TGTACCACAACCCCTGGGACACCCTACGAGCAGTACTTC
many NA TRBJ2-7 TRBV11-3 CASSFTAAEQYF TGTGCCAGCAGCTTCACAGCAGCCGAGCAGTACTTC
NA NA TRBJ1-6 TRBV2 CASSERAVFGSPLHF TGTGCCAGCAGTGAAAGGGCAGTTTTTGGTTCACCCCTCCACTTT
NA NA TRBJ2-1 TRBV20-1 CSAPDLGATNEQFF TGCAGTGCTCCTGACTTGGGAGCTACCAATGAGCAGTTCTTC
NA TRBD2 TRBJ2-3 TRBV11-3 CASSGGTSAFPDTQYF TGTGCCAGCAGCGGCGGGACTAGCGCTTTCCCAGATACGCAGTATTTT
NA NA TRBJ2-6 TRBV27 CASSSPGGANVLTF TGTGCCAGCAGTTCCCCCGGGGGGGCCAACGTCCTGACTTTC
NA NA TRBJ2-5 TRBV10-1 CASSESKGQETQYF TGCGCCAGCAGTGAGTCGAAAGGCCAAGAGACCCAGTACTTC
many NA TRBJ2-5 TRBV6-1 CASRGTAKETQYF TGTGCCAGCAGGGGGACGGCAAAAGAGACCCAGTACTTC
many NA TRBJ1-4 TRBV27 CASRSHGEKLFF TGTGCCAGCAGAAGCCACGGTGAAAAACTGTTTTTT
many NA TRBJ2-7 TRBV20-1 CSASGGPLYEQYF TGCAGTGCTAGTGGGGGGCCTCTTTACGAGCAGTACTTC
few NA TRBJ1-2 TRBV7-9 CASSRGLFYGYTF TGTGCCAGCAGCAGGGGCCTATTCTATGGCTACACCTTC
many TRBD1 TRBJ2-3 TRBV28 CASSPGGPGTDTQYF TGTGCCAGCAGTCCAGGGGGTCCCGGCACAGATACGCAGTATTTT
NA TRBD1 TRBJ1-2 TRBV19 CASMDRGGGYTF TGTGCCAGTATGGACAGGGGAGGAGGCTACACCTTC
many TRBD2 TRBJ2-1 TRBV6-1 CASSEGRTSGENEQFF TGTGCCAGCAGTGAAGGAAGGACTAGCGGAGAAAATGAGCAGTTCTTC
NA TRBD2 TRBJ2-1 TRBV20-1 CSATGTSGNYNEQFF TGCAGTGCTACCGGGACTAGCGGGAACTACAATGAGCAGTTCTTC
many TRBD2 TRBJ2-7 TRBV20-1 CSARLRLAGTSYEQYF TGCAGTGCTAGACTAAGACTAGCGGGAACCTCCTACGAGCAGTACTTC
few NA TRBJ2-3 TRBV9 CASSTGLITDTQYF TGTGCCAGCAGCACGGGCCTTATCACAGATACGCAGTATTTT
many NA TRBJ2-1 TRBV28 CASRSRLGDEQFF TGTGCCAGCAGGTCGAGACTGGGGGATGAGCAGTTCTTC
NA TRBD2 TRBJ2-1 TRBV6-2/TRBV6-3 CASSSDRTSGRPTSSYNEQFF TGTGCCAGCAGTTCCGACAGGACTAGCGGGAGGCCTACAAGCTCCTACAATGAGCAGTTCTTC
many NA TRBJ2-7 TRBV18 CASSPTDKAYEQYF TGTGCCAGCTCACCTACAGACAAGGCCTACGAGCAGTACTTC
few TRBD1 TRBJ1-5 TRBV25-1 CASSESGTGGNQPQHF TGTGCCAGCAGTGAATCAGGTACAGGGGGCAATCAGCCCCAGCATTTT
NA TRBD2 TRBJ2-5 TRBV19 CASRGLADQETQYF TGTGCCAGTAGGGGACTAGCGGACCAAGAGACCCAGTACTTC
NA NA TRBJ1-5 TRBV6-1 CASSTRTVGNQPQHF TGTGCCAGCAGTACCAGGACAGTCGGCAATCAGCCCCAGCATTTT
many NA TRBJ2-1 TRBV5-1 CASSPDGVGNEQFF TGCGCCAGCAGCCCCGACGGGGTGGGCAATGAGCAGTTCTTC
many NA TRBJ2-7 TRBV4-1 CASSQDSGRYEQYF TGCGCCAGCAGCCAAGATTCGGGCCGCTACGAGCAGTACTTC
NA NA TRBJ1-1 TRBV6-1 CASTTMGPEAFF TGTGCCAGCACCACAATGGGGCCTGAAGCTTTCTTT
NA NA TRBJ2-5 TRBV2 CASSGGMGAGETQYF TGTGCCAGCAGTGGTGGGATGGGGGCGGGAGAGACCCAGTACTTC
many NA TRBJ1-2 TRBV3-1 CASSQPGAGGYTF TGTGCCAGCAGCCAGCCAGGGGCAGGTGGCTACACCTTC
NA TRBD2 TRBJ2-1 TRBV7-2 CASSLYFGGGYNEQFF TGTGCCAGCAGCTTATATTTTGGCGGGGGATACAATGAGCAGTTCTTC
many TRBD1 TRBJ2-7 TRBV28 CASSRLEGQAYEQYF TGTGCCAGCAGCCGGTTGGAGGGACAGGCCTACGAGCAGTACTTC
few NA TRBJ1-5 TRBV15 CATSRENVGAGNQPQHF TGTGCCACCAGCAGAGAAAATGTAGGGGCTGGCAATCAGCCCCAGCATTTT
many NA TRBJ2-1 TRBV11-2 CASSLSNNEQFF TGTGCCAGCAGCTTAAGCAACAATGAGCAGTTCTTC
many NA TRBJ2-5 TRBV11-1 CASSWAEEETQYF TGTGCCAGCTCCTGGGCAGAAGAAGAGACCCAGTACTTC
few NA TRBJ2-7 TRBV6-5 CASSYPGPTGEQYF TGTGCCAGCAGTTACCCCGGGCCGACCGGCGAGCAGTACTTC
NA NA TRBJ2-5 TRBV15 CATGVNRAETQYF TGTGCCACCGGGGTCAACAGGGCAGAGACCCAGTACTTC